Listed below are T cell receptor beta chains from one sample, sequenced in a study of blood T cell repertoires in COVID-19. Measured with immunoSEQ multiplex PCR; TCRdb has only the in-frame clones, and not every one. The sample lists around 170,000 clones, 90% occurring once. The sequencing sample was made of peripheral blood. These receptors came from a man aged 45-65 years with acute or convalescent COVID-19. Each CDR3 is given with its conserved first and last residue. D genes are given only for firm matches. The size entry is marked missing in some rows and otherwise reads once, few, many or a size class.

j_call,d_call,clone_size,v_call,cdr3_aa,cdr3_nt
TRBJ2-2,TRBD2,once,TRBV4-3,CASSQDSLAGLLAGELFF,TGCGCCAGCAGCCAAGATTCGCTAGCGGGGCTTCTTGCCGGGGAGCTGTTTTTT
TRBJ2-5,TRBD2,.,TRBV11-2,CASSLFASGSPRVKTQYF,TGTGCCAGCAGCTTATTTGCTAGCGGGAGCCCCCGAGTAAAGACCCAGTACTTC
TRBJ1-2,.,once,TRBV5-4,CASSLGGGGYTF,TGTGCCAGCAGCTTGGGGGGAGGCGGCTACACCTTC
TRBJ2-2,TRBD2,.,TRBV28,CASGSGSGTGELFF,TGTGCCAGCGGTAGCGGGAGCGGCACCGGGGAGCTGTTTTTT
TRBJ2-7,.,.,TRBV28,CASSRVPGSYDEQYF,TGTGCCAGCAGTCGAGTCCCAGGCTCCTATGACGAGCAGTACTTC
TRBJ2-1,.,.,TRBV10-3,CAISESTRVVGNEQFF,TGTGCCATCAGTGAGTCGACGCGGGTAGTTGGCAATGAGCAGTTCTTC
TRBJ2-7,.,.,TRBV28,CASMGSRGTYEQYF,TGTGCCAGCATGGGGTCTAGGGGGACCTACGAGCAGTACTTC
TRBJ1-1,TRBD1,.,TRBV14,CASSQQGDTEAFF,TGTGCCAGCAGCCAACAGGGGGACACTGAAGCTTTCTTT
TRBJ2-7,.,.,TRBV9,CASSVSSGYEQYF,TGTGCCAGCAGCGTCAGCTCAGGGTACGAGCAGTACTTC
TRBJ2-3,.,once,TRBV10-2,CASSEFLLRGGSTDTQYF,TGCGCCAGCAGTGAGTTCTTGCTGCGTGGCGGGAGCACAGATACGCAGTATTTT
TRBJ1-3,.,few,TRBV18,CASSPNKDSGNTIYF,TGTGCCAGCTCACCAAACAAAGACTCTGGAAACACCATATATTTT
TRBJ1-1,.,few,TRBV2,CAHKGGFEAFF,TGTGCCCATAAGGGGGGGTTTGAAGCTTTCTTT
TRBJ2-6,.,.,TRBV24-1,CATSSNSQTASSGANVLTF,TGTGCCACCAGTTCAAATTCCCAGACGGCTAGCTCTGGGGCCAACGTCCTGACTTTC
TRBJ1-4,TRBD1,.,TRBV15,CATSRYRGEKLFF,TGTGCCACCAGCAGATACAGGGGGGAAAAACTGTTTTTT
TRBJ2-1,.,.,TRBV4-1,CASSQDEAGRSYNEQFF,TGCGCCAGCAGCCAAGATGAGGCGGGAAGGTCCTACAATGAGCAGTTCTTC
TRBJ1-4,.,.,TRBV19,CASSIETGSTNEKLFF,TGTGCCAGTAGTATAGAAACAGGGTCGACTAATGAAAAACTGTTTTTT
TRBJ2-3,TRBD2,.,TRBV5-4,CASSLVLAGVDTQYF,TGTGCCAGCAGCTTAGTACTAGCGGGGGTAGATACGCAGTATTTT
TRBJ2-7,.,.,TRBV25-1,CASSLQVAGNEQYF,TGTGCCAGCAGCCTACAGGTCGCGGGGAACGAGCAGTACTTC
TRBJ2-5,TRBD2,.,TRBV2,CASIGREGPETQYF,TGTGCCAGCATAGGGCGGGAGGGCCCTGAGACCCAGTACTTC
TRBJ1-2,.,once,TRBV6-5,CASRNRRDLYGYTF,TGTGCCAGCAGGAACCGTCGAGATCTCTATGGCTACACCTTC
TRBJ2-7,TRBD2,.,TRBV5-5,CASSSPGLAGGLYEQYF,TGTGCCAGCAGCTCACCGGGCCTAGCGGGAGGGCTCTACGAGCAGTACTTC
TRBJ2-2,.,.,TRBV7-2,CASSLGGSVATGELFF,TGTGCCAGCAGCTTAGGGGGTAGCGTCGCCACCGGGGAGCTGTTTTTT
TRBJ2-1,TRBD2,.,TRBV7-2,CASSILGGAIPNEQFF,TGTGCCAGCAGCATCCTCGGGGGGGCCATTCCAAATGAGCAGTTCTTC
TRBJ1-6,TRBD1,.,TRBV11-1,CASSFGQGTSPLHF,TGTGCCAGCAGCTTCGGACAGGGTACTTCACCCCTCCACTTT
TRBJ1-1,TRBD1,.,TRBV7-3,CASKLDRETEAFF,TGTGCCAGCAAATTAGACAGGGAAACTGAAGCTTTCTTT
TRBJ2-3,TRBD2,.,TRBV7-8,CASSPLAGALDTQYF,TGTGCCAGCAGCCCCCTGGCGGGAGCCCTAGATACGCAGTATTTT
TRBJ2-5,.,.,TRBV3-1/TRBV3-2,CASSQNTGVQETQYF,TGTGCCAGCAGCCAAAACACCGGGGTCCAAGAGACCCAGTACTTC
TRBJ2-7,.,.,TRBV21-1,CASSKPGSPYEQYF,TGTGCCAGCAGCAAACCGGGGAGCCCCTACGAGCAGTACTTC
TRBJ1-1,.,.,TRBV7-9,CASSLQPNTEAFF,TGTGCCAGCAGCCTACAGCCGAACACTGAAGCTTTCTTT
TRBJ1-1,.,.,TRBV15,CATSRGLQGSTEAFF,TGTGCCACCAGCAGGGGGTTACAGGGTTCCACTGAAGCTTTCTTT
TRBJ2-3,TRBD1,.,TRBV11-3,CASSRSLTGGTDTQYF,TGTGCCAGCAGCCGTTCCCTGACAGGGGGCACAGATACGCAGTATTTT
TRBJ2-2,TRBD1,.,TRBV6-2/TRBV6-3,CASSPQGISGELFF,TGTGCCAGCAGTCCACAGGGGATCTCCGGGGAGCTGTTTTTT